These 11 T cell receptor beta chains were all obtained from the same sample, sequenced in a study of T cells in Graves' hyperthyroidism and ophthalmopathy. Amplified TCR beta CDR3 regions came from RNA transcripts. HTBI primers were employed in a first-round RT-PCR of the TCR CDR3. MiXCR was run by TCRdb on the multiplex PCR reads, yielding one entry per CDR3 protein. Here the sample spans about 250,000 distinct CDR3 sequences, more than 20% being singletons. The specimen was blood. The source is a woman in her thirties or forties with Graves' ophthalmopathy.

This clonotype was counted between two and nine times. The chain has TRBV15 and TRBJ2-5; 10 bases agree with TRBD1. The CDR3 totals 15 residues. Germline assignment: CDR1 LNHNV and CDR2 YYDKDF (reference sequence). The V segment lost 1 base and the J segment 5 bases; nucleotides outside the gene matches: 4. The CDR3 DNA reads TGTGCCACCAGCAGAGGACAGGGGGCCATGGAGACCCAGTACTTC. Protein: CATSRGQGAMETQYF.

The rearrangement uses TRBV7-9 and TRBJ2-7; TRBD1 might be the D (6 bases). The V gene lost 2 bases and the J gene lost 3 bases, with 14 bases spanning the gap. CDR1 is SEHNR and CDR2 is FQNEAQ in the germline V gene (reference sequence). The CDR3 is 15 amino acids. This chain's CDR3 is CASSLRRDINYEQYF. The CDR3 DNA reads as TGTGCCAGCAGCTTACGCCGGGACATTAACTACGAGCAGTACTTC. Full variable domain (outside the CDR3, taken from reference TRBV7-9 and TRBJ2-7): DTGVSQNPRHKITKRGQNVTFRCDPISEHNRLYWYRQTLGQGPEFLTYFQNEAQLEKSRLLSDRFSAERPKGSFSTLEIQRTEQGDSAMYLCASSLRRDINYEQYFGPGTRLTVT.

In this sample, this clonotype turned up many times. The chain employs TRBV19 and TRBJ2-7; 8 nucleotides align to TRBD1. The germline V gene has CDR1 LNHDA and CDR2 SQIVND (reference sequence). The V gene end was trimmed by 3 bases and the J gene end by 3 bases; junction bases not matched to a gene: 4. The length of the CDR3 is 14 residues. CDR3 nucleotide sequence: TGTGCCAGTAGTATGGCGACAGGGGTCTACGAGCAGTACTTC. This sequence encodes CASSMATGVYEQYF.

In this sample, this clonotype turned up many times. The chain has TRBV28 and TRBJ2-5; 8 bases line up with TRBD2. Trimming removed 6 bases from V and 2 bases from J; junction bases left unmatched: 8. Germline lookup yields CDR1 MDHEN and CDR2 SYDVKM. The CDR3 contains 15 residues. In DNA, the CDR3 is TGTGCCAGCAGCTATTTCGGGACTAGGCAAGAGACCCAGTACTTC. Translated, it gives CASSYFGTRQETQYF.

Concerning this clonotype itself: A much larger clone differs from this one at a single base, so this may be a read error. This sequence joins TRBV28 and TRBJ1-5; 10 nucleotides align to TRBD1. Germline CDR1 is MDHEN and CDR2 is SYDVKM. V lost 2 bases to trimming and J lost 6 bases; unmatched junction nucleotides: 1. This CDR3 has 14 amino acids. The CDR3 region is CASSLGTGVQPQHF. For the CDR3, the DNA is TGTGCCAGCAGTTTAGGGACAGGGGTTCAGCCCCAGCATTTT. Full variable domain (missing parts from reference TRBV28 and TRBJ1-5): DVKVTQSSRYLVKRTGEKVFLECVQDMDHENMFWYRQDPGLGLRLIYFSYDVKMKEKGDIPEGYSVSREKKERFSLILESASTNQTSMYLCASSLGTGVQPQHFGDGTRLSIL.

This clonotype was seen at least ten times. This chain links TRBV11-1 with TRBJ2-5; tentative D call: TRBD2 (6 bases). Germline CDR1 SGHAT, CDR2 FQDESV (reference sequence). Trimming took off 4 bases at V and 3 bases at J, with 27 bases between the two ends. This CDR3 region has 19 residues. This CDR3 is CASSSAAEDKEGFKETQYF. The CDR3 nucleotides are TGTGCCAGCAGCTCTGCGGCCGAGGACAAGGAGGGGTTTAAAGAGACCCAGTACTTC.

This chain links TRBV3-1 with TRBJ1-1; D not resolved. The CDR3 consists of 14 residues. V lost 1 base to trimming and J lost 1 base, with 7 bases between them. Germline V gene data show CDR1 as LGHDT and CDR2 as YNNKEL (reference sequence). CDR3 sequence (DNA): TGTGCCAGCAGCCAAGTACAAAGGAACACTGAAGCTTTCTTT. This sequence encodes CASSQVQRNTEAFF.

This clonotype was recorded at least ten times. This sequence joins TRBV14 and TRBJ2-7; D is uncertain. From germline, CDR1 is SGHDN and CDR2 FVKESK. The V gene lost 3 bases and the J gene lost 3 bases, with 9 bases spanning the gap. This CDR3 has 13 residues. This chain's CDR3 is CASSQFGVYEQYF. CDR3 bases: TGTGCCAGCAGCCAGTTTGGTGTCTACGAGCAGTACTTC.

The chain employs TRBV18 and TRBJ1-5; D gene ambiguous. Germline CDR1 is KGHSH and CDR2 is LQKENI. The length of the CDR3 is 14 residues. V was clipped by 2 bases and J by 2 bases, with 7 bases between them. CDR3 region: CASSPGVGNQPQHF. The CDR3 nucleotides are TGTGCCAGCTCACCAGGTGTTGGCAATCAGCCCCAGCATTTT. The complete variable domain, with remaining parts taken from reference TRBV18 and TRBJ1-5, reads NAGVMQNPRHLVRRRGQEARLRCSPMKGHSHVYWYRQLPEEGLKFMVYLQKENIIDESGMPKERFSAEFPKEGPSILRIQQVVRGDSAAYFCASSPGVGNQPQHFGDGTRLSIL.

Ten or more counts support this clonotype. The chain uses TRBV12-3 or TRBV12-4 and TRBJ1-5; D is perhaps TRBD1 (5 bases). The CDR3 extends over 14 amino acids. V lost 3 bases to trimming and J lost 3 bases, with 9 bases between them. The CDR3 DNA is TGTGCCAGCAGTTTTGGGGCCTACAATCAGCCCCAGCATTTT. Translating it yields CASSFGAYNQPQHF.

This clonotype was observed once. The CDR3 DNA sequence: TGTGCCAGCAGTTTGGCTAGCGGGAGGTCCCGGGAGCTGTTTTTT. Amino acid sequence: CASSLASGRSRELFF. The gene calls are TRBV12-3 or TRBV12-4 and TRBJ2-2; 11 bases fit TRBD2. The trim removed 3 bases at V and 9 bases at J, leaving 6 bases unmatched. The CDR3 sequence is 15 residues long.